This T cell receptor beta chain was retrieved from a study of shared clonotypes between healthy human individuals. The wider study: A couple of women and a few men aged 18 to 49 made up the donors.

Here immunoSEQ multiplex PCR was the method, and the copy in TCRdb shows in-frame clones only, minus some. The data contain more than 1,200,000 clones, roughly 98.5% of them singletons. V shed 8 bases and J shed 0 bases, with 9 bases lying between them. CDR3 length: 13 residues. Germline V gene data show CDR1 as MNHNS and CDR2 as SASEGT. This chain uses TRBV6-1 with TRBJ2-3, with TRBD1 as a possible D gene (5 bases). Sequencing was carried out using naive CD4+ T cells sorted from blood. Subset of the sample: CD45RA+ positively selected. This clonotype was sampled from a man aged 25 to 40 in good health. CDR3 sequence: CASRQPSTDTQYF. CDR3 bases: TGTGCCAGCCGACAGCCTAGCACAGATACGCAGTATTTT.